This passage covers 21 T cell receptor beta chains from one sample sequenced in a study of T cell responses to AZD1222 COVID-19 vaccine. The data were produced by immunoSEQ multiplex PCR, yet TCRdb's version contains in-frame clones alone and is incomplete. The sample contains 87,000 or so clones, around 90% of which appear only once. This material consisted of peripheral blood, taken on day 0 of AZD1222 vaccination. The source of these receptors is an adult in good health.

The chain couples TRBV11-2 to TRBJ1-6; D is undetermined. The V gene lost 1 base and the J gene lost 7 bases, with 2 bases spanning the gap. The germline V gene has CDR1 SGHAT and CDR2 FQNNGV. The CDR3 runs 12 residues. CDR3 in DNA: TGTGCCAGCAGCTTAGCCAATTCACCCCTCCACTTT. Its protein product is CASSLANSPLHF. The full variable domain, in which reference TRBV11-2 and TRBJ1-6 provide the parts outside the CDR3, is EAGVAQSPRYKIIEKRQSVAFWCNPISGHATLYWYQQILGQGPKLLIQFQNNGVVDDSQLPKDRFSAERLKGVDSTLKIQPAKLEDSAVYLCASSLANSPLHFGNGTRLTVT.

The chain combines TRBV29-1 with TRBJ1-2; 7 bases agree with TRBD1. This CDR3 has 13 residues. Germline-derived CDR1 and CDR2 are SQVTM and ANQGSEA. The junction had 7 bases not matched to a gene; V was cut back by 4 bases and J by 5 bases. The CDR3 loop is CSVVTGTDYGYTF. CDR3 nucleotide sequence: TGCAGCGTTGTCACTGGGACAGATTATGGCTACACCTTC.

In its sample, this clone was seen once. This rearrangement joins TRBV6-6 to TRBJ2-5; D not certain. Germline V gene sequence: CDR1 MNHNY, CDR2 SVGAGI (reference sequence). Deletions cut 2 bases from V and 5 bases from J, with 3 bases between. The CDR3 length is 11 residues. The DNA for the CDR3 is TGTGCCAGCAGTTACGCCGAGACCCAGTACTTC. It is translated as CASSYAETQYF.

The chain combines TRBV5-4 with TRBJ1-3, with D tentatively TRBD1 (6 bases). V was trimmed by 4 bases and J by 0 bases, leaving 17 bases between them. Germline CDR1 and CDR2: SGHNT and YYREEE (reference sequence). This CDR3 region has 17 residues. The chain's CDR3 is CASSATQGTNSGNTIYF. DNA for the CDR3: TGTGCCAGCAGCGCTACCCAGGGGACAAACTCTGGAAACACCATATATTTT.

The chain links TRBV7-3 to TRBJ2-2; D is uncertain. Germline V CDR1 and CDR2: SGHTA, FQGTGA. Trimming stripped 5 bases from V and 7 bases from J, with 14 bases between. The length of the CDR3 is 14 residues. This chain's CDR3 is CASSLDLGYGELFF. Here the CDR3 DNA reads TGTGCCAGCAGCCTAGACCTGGGGTACGGGGAGCTGTTTTTT.

The rearrangement links TRBV6-2 or TRBV6-3 to TRBJ1-1; D gene unclear. Germline V gives CDR1 MNHEY, CDR2 SVGEGT. Trimming shortened V by 3 bases and J by 0 bases, and 8 bases separated the two germline ends. The CDR3 loop spans 14 amino acids. CDR3 nucleotide sequence: TGTGCCAGCAGTTATTACTCAGTGAACACTGAAGCTTTCTTT. Residues: CASSYYSVNTEAFF.

The chain joins TRBV5-4 to TRBJ2-7; 8 bases match TRBD2. The CDR3 sequence is 14 residues long. Per the germline V gene, CDR1 is SGHNT and CDR2 is YYREEE (reference sequence). V shed 3 bases, J shed 6 bases, and the junction held 8 bases outside the gene matches. CDR3 in amino acids: CASSSGTRGFEQYF. CDR3 nucleotide sequence: TGTGCCAGCAGCTCCGGGACTAGGGGGTTCGAGCAGTACTTC.

The chain links TRBV5-1 to TRBJ2-3, with 9 positions matching TRBD2. The CDR3 contains 16 residues. Germline-derived CDR1 and CDR2 are SGHRS and YFSETQ. With 3 bases clipped from V and 0 bases from J, the junction kept 5 bases outside the gene matches. The CDR3 DNA follows: TGCGCCAGCAGCTCATCCCTAGCGGGGAGCACAGATACGCAGTATTTT. Translating it yields CASSSSLAGSTDTQYF. The variable domain in full, completed from reference TRBV5-1 and TRBJ2-3, reads KAGVTQTPRYLIKTRGQQVTLSCSPISGHRSVSWYQQTPGQGLQFLFEYFSETQRNKGNFPGRFSGRQFSNSRSEMNVSTLELGDSALYLCASSSSLAGSTDTQYFGPGTRLTVL.

The table lists this clone with a few counts. CDR3 residues: CASSIAGVKPQHF. The CDR3 bases are TGTGCCAGTAGTATAGCAGGGGTCAAGCCCCAGCATTTT. V gene TRBV19 combines with J gene TRBJ1-5; the D gene is possibly TRBD1 (6 bases). The germline V gene encodes CDR1 LNHDA and CDR2 SQIVND (reference sequence). The CDR3 is 13 amino acids. V lost 1 base to trimming and J lost 8 bases, with 9 bases between them.

V is TRBV3-1 (or the pseudogene TRBV3-2) and J is TRBJ2-1; TRBD1 is a possible D gene (6 bases). V lost 0 bases and J lost 4, with 10 bases in between. This CDR3 contains 15 residues. From germline, CDR1 is LGHDT and CDR2 YNNKEL (reference sequence). CDR3 DNA: TGTGCCAGCAGCCAAGACCTGGGGGCTTACAATGAGCAGTTCTTC. It codes for CASSQDLGAYNEQFF.

This sequence joins TRBV6-4 and TRBJ1-5; D gene unclear. The CDR3 has 16 residues. The germline V and J ends were trimmed by 4 bases and 2 bases, with 15 bases remaining between them. Per germline, CDR1 MRHNA and CDR2 SNTAGT. CDR3 residues: CASSVTVRSGNQPQHF. The DNA of the CDR3 is TGTGCCAGCAGTGTCACAGTGAGGAGCGGCAATCAGCCCCAGCATTTT.

The CDR3 nucleotides are TGCGCCAGCAGCCAAGATCCCCAACCGGGTGGCCTCTATAATTCACCCCTCCACTTT. Translated, it gives CASSQDPQPGGLYNSPLHF. This chain uses TRBV4-1 with TRBJ1-6; D call uncertain. In germline, CDR1 is MGHRA, CDR2 YSYEKL. Trimming left V 0 bases short and J 3 bases short, with 18 bases between. The CDR3 is 19 amino acids.

The chain uses TRBV7-3 and TRBJ2-1; a weak D match, TRBD1 (6 bases). Germline CDR1 is SGHTA and CDR2 is FQGTGA. The CDR3 spans 18 residues. The V end lost 5 bases, the J end lost 0 bases, and 20 bases lay between the germline ends. The CDR3 sequence is CASSRNPRTATSYNEQFF. CDR3 sequence (DNA): TGTGCCAGCAGCAGAAACCCACGGACAGCCACCTCCTACAATGAGCAGTTCTTC.

The chain has TRBV10-3 and TRBJ2-3; 7 bases fit TRBD2. Per the germline V gene, CDR1 is ENHRY and CDR2 is SYGVKD. The J segment lost 4 bases and the V segment lost 2 bases, leaving 6 bases of the junction unmatched. The CDR3 loop spans 15 amino acids. The chain's CDR3 is CAISEHKGGPDTQYF. CDR3 DNA: TGTGCCATCAGTGAGCACAAGGGAGGGCCAGATACGCAGTATTTT.

This clone was seen once. The V and J genes are TRBV6-6 and TRBJ1-6, with 9 bases fitting TRBD1. V trimming: 5 bases; J trimming: 10 bases; junction bases outside the gene matches: 15. Germline CDR1 MNHNY, CDR2 SVGAGI (reference sequence). The CDR3 is 17 amino acids. The CDR3 region is CASSRGDRELGGSPLHF. The CDR3 coding sequence is TGTGCCAGCAGTCGTGGGGACAGGGAACTCGGAGGATCACCCCTCCACTTT.

V is TRBV15 and J is TRBJ1-2, with TRBD1 identical over 8 bases. The junction had 6 bases not matched to a gene; V was cut back by 4 bases and J by 8 bases. The CDR3 has 13 residues. Germline CDR1 and CDR2: LNHNV and YYDKDF (reference sequence). The CDR3 loop is CATSIRTGSGYTF. CDR3 DNA sequence: TGTGCCACCAGCATACGGACAGGGAGCGGCTACACCTTC.

This chain links TRBV2 with TRBJ1-6; the match to TRBD1 covers 8 bases. With V trimmed by 6 bases and J by 10 bases, 5 bases remained unmatched. This CDR3 is built from 13 residues. In germline, CDR1 is SNHLY, CDR2 FYNNEI. The CDR3 is CASRDRGPSPLHF. The DNA for the CDR3 is TGTGCCAGCAGAGACAGGGGTCCCTCACCCCTCCACTTT.

The genes are TRBV7-8 and TRBJ2-7; TRBD1 is a possible D gene (6 bases). The germline V and J ends were trimmed by 5 bases and 5 bases, with 19 bases remaining between them. Looked up from germline, CDR1 is SGHVS and CDR2 is FQNEAQ. The CDR3 has 15 amino acids. The CDR3 region has the DNA TGTGCCAGCAGCCCCCAAGCCGGGACACGGAACGAGCAGTACTTC. Translated, it gives CASSPQAGTRNEQYF.

V is TRBV2 and J is TRBJ1-5, with 10 bases matching TRBD1. Germline trimming cut 4 bases from V and 5 bases from J; bases unmatched to any gene: 5. Per germline, CDR1 SNHLY and CDR2 FYNNEI. The CDR3 extends over 15 amino acids. CDR3 in DNA: TGTGCCAGCAGTGCCCGGACAGGGGGGGATCAGCCCCAGCATTTT. Its protein is CASSARTGGDQPQHF.

The chain couples TRBV5-1 to TRBJ1-5; no clear D. The CDR3 contains 13 residues. Germline V gene sequence: CDR1 SGHRS, CDR2 YFSETQ. The V end lost 0 bases, the J end lost 7 bases, and 8 bases lay between the germline ends. CDR3 amino acids: CASSLAPGQPQHF. CDR3 in DNA: TGCGCCAGCAGCTTGGCCCCGGGCCAGCCCCAGCATTTT.

The V call is TRBV5-5, the J call TRBJ2-7, with D perhaps being TRBD1 or TRBD2 (5 bases each). Germline values: CDR1 SGHKS, CDR2 YYEKEE (reference sequence). The CDR3 has 20 residues. The V end lost 1 base, the J end lost 0 bases, and 26 bases lay between the germline ends. The DNA of the CDR3 is TGTGCCAGCAGCTTGAGGGGCGGGCTAGCCCGCGTCCCCAGCTCCTACGAGCAGTACTTC. Residues: CASSLRGGLARVPSSYEQYF. The entire variable domain, with the rest obtained from reference TRBV5-5 and TRBJ2-7, is as follows: DAGVTQSPTHLIKTRGQQVTLRCSPISGHKSVSWYQQVLGQGPQFIFQYYEKEERGRGNFPDRFSARQFPNYSSELNVNALLLGDSALYLCASSLRGGLARVPSSYEQYFGPGTRLTVT.